Below, 29 T cell receptor beta chains from the same sample are listed, as sequenced in a study of cytomegalovirus exposure and HLA in healthy donors. Primers: 60 Vbeta forward and 13 Jbeta reverse. The table came from immunoSEQ multiplex PCR; TCRdb's copy has only in-frame clones and leaves some out. In the table there are 100,000 to 150,000 clones, nearly 85% of which are singletons. The sample taken for sequencing was PBMCs. These receptors all come from a boy between 10 and 17 years old in good health and CMV-seronegative.

The rearrangement uses TRBV9 and TRBJ2-2; 13 bases agree with TRBD2. Trimming cost V 3 bases and J 4 bases; bases outside gene matches: 9. Germline lookup yields CDR1 SGDLS and CDR2 YYNGEE. There are 18 residues in the CDR3. The chain's CDR3 is CASSARLAGGSSTGELFF. For the CDR3, the DNA is TGTGCCAGCAGCGCAAGACTAGCGGGAGGTAGTAGCACCGGGGAGCTGTTTTTT.

The V and J genes are TRBV30 and TRBJ1-1, with a possible D match to TRBD1 (6 bases). The CDR3 loop spans 12 amino acids. Trimming stripped 0 bases from V and 8 bases from J, with 10 bases between. Germline loops: CDR1 GTSNPN, CDR2 SVGIG (reference sequence). The CDR3, as DNA: TGTGCCTGGAGTGTAAGGGGGGGGGAAGCTTTCTTT. This translates into CAWSVRGGEAFF.

This clone was observed once. The rearrangement links TRBV27 to TRBJ1-1; a weak D match, TRBD1 (5 bases). Trimming left V 2 bases short and J 3 bases short, with 19 bases between. The CDR3 spans 17 residues. The V gene's germline CDR1 is MNHEY and CDR2 SMNVEV (reference sequence). The CDR3 region is CASSLRGYSLTHTEAFF. DNA of the CDR3: TGTGCCAGCAGTTTACGGGGGTACTCCCTAACCCACACTGAAGCTTTCTTT.

This clone occurred once. The genes are TRBV2 and TRBJ1-1; 10 bases map to TRBD1. This CDR3 has 15 amino acids. CDR1 is SNHLY and CDR2 is FYNNEI in the germline V gene. J gave up 7 bases and V 6 bases, and 11 bases lay outside the gene matches. Here the CDR3 reads CASRPSLGQGCEAFF. CDR3 DNA: TGTGCCAGCAGGCCTTCACTGGGACAGGGGTGTGAAGCTTTCTTT.

The chain joins TRBV27 to TRBJ2-3; 11 bases align to TRBD2. The CDR3 totals 18 residues. J lost 2 bases, V lost 5 bases, and 12 bases had no gene match. Germline CDR1 MNHEY, CDR2 SMNVEV (reference sequence). CDR3 in DNA: TGTGCCAGCAGTCCCACGCCGGGACTAGCGGTTATCACAGATACGCAGTATTTT. Its translation is CASSPTPGLAVITDTQYF.

This clone was seen a single time. The J gene is TRBJ2-3, the V gene TRBV7-9; 8 nucleotides align to TRBD1. The V and J ends lost 4 bases and 2 bases, in that order; junction bases with no gene match: 5. CDR1 is SEHNR and CDR2 is FQNEAQ in the germline V gene (reference sequence). The CDR3 has 15 residues. The CDR3 DNA reads TGTGCCAGCAGCTCGGACAGGGCCAACACAGATACGCAGTATTTT. Translation: CASSSDRANTDTQYF.

The chain combines TRBV6-6 with TRBJ2-5; D possibly corresponds to TRBD1 (6 bases). Trimming took off 6 bases at V and 4 bases at J, with 12 bases between the two ends. The germline V gene encodes CDR1 MNHNY and CDR2 SVGAGI (reference sequence). This CDR3 is built from 13 residues. CDR3 DNA sequence: TGTGCCAGCAGAGTAACAGGGCGAGAGACCCAGTACTTC. Translation: CASRVTGRETQYF.

The rearrangement links TRBV6-1 to TRBJ2-2, with a weak D call TRBD2 (7 bases). Germline lookup yields CDR1 MNHNS and CDR2 SASEGT. V was cut by 6 bases and J by 7 bases, with 12 bases left in between. The CDR3 consists of 13 residues. The CDR3 is CASRGGAIGELFF. Written as DNA, the CDR3 is TGTGCCAGCAGAGGGGGGGCGATCGGGGAGCTGTTTTTT.

This clone was seen more than once but under ten times. The V and J genes are TRBV14 and TRBJ1-6; D call uncertain. In germline, CDR1 is SGHDN, CDR2 FVKESK. CDR3 length: 16 amino acids. Trimming removed 2 bases from V and 8 bases from J, with 16 bases in between. The CDR3 region has the DNA TGTGCCAGCAGCCAATGGGGAGCCGGGCCGGATTCACCCCTCCACTTT. Translating gives CASSQWGAGPDSPLHF.

The CDR3 here is CAWSYSGSWDEQFF. CDR3 nucleotides: TGTGCCTGGAGTTACTCCGGGAGTTGGGATGAGCAGTTCTTC. The chain carries TRBV30 and TRBJ2-1; D might be TRBD2 (6 bases). V was pared by 2 bases and J by 8 bases, with 16 bases between. The germline V gene encodes CDR1 GTSNPN and CDR2 SVGIG (reference sequence). The CDR3 has 14 residues.

V usage is TRBV6-1 and J usage is TRBJ2-1; 8 bases fit TRBD2. V lost 8 bases and J lost 3; bases outside the gene matches: 6. The CDR3 covers 14 residues. Germline V lookup: CDR1 MNHNS, CDR2 SASEGT. The CDR3 DNA reads TGTGCCAGCGAATCCAGCGGGAGCTACAATGAGCAGTTCTTC. This encodes CASESSGSYNEQFF.

The chain employs TRBV5-1 and TRBJ2-7; D ambiguous. Germline V gene lookup returns CDR1 SGHRS and CDR2 YFSETQ. The CDR3 contains 13 residues. Trimming removed 4 bases from V and 4 bases from J, with 12 bases in between. For the CDR3, the DNA is TGCGCCAGCAGCGCACAGAACACGTACGAGCAGTACTTC. Translated, it gives CASSAQNTYEQYF. Combining the CDR3 with reference TRBV5-1 and TRBJ2-7 gives the whole variable domain KAGVTQTPRYLIKTRGQQVTLSCSPISGHRSVSWYQQTPGQGLQFLFEYFSETQRNKGNFPGRFSGRQFSNSRSEMNVSTLELGDSALYLCASSAQNTYEQYFGPGTRLTVT.

The V and J genes are TRBV11-2 and TRBJ2-2; TRBD2 might be the D (5 bases). V was trimmed by 5 bases and J by 6 bases, leaving 13 bases between them. Germline V gene lookup returns CDR1 SGHAT and CDR2 FQNNGV. The CDR3 extends over 14 amino acids. CDR3 region: CASSPLEVPGELFF. The CDR3 coding sequence is TGTGCCAGCAGCCCCCTGGAGGTCCCCGGGGAGCTGTTTTTT.

The chain joins TRBV5-1 to TRBJ2-5; 10 bases map to TRBD2. Germline CDR1 and CDR2: SGHRS and YFSETQ. CDR3 size: 14 residues. Trimming at V came to 5 bases and at J to 2 bases, leaving 3 bases not matched to a gene. The chain's CDR3 is CASRLAGPQETQYF. The CDR3, as DNA: TGCGCCAGCAGACTAGCGGGACCTCAAGAGACCCAGTACTTC.

The genes are TRBV9 and TRBJ2-3, with 9 bases aligning to TRBD1. CDR3 length: 15 amino acids. J lost 6 bases, V lost 3 bases, and 8 bases had no gene match. Per germline, CDR1 SGDLS and CDR2 YYNGEE. CDR3 amino acids: CASSGGDRARDTQYF. The CDR3 DNA reads TGTGCCAGCAGCGGAGGGGACAGGGCGAGGGATACGCAGTATTTT.

The chain is built from TRBV5-1 and TRBJ2-1; D unclear. Germline CDR1 reads SGHRS; CDR2 reads YFSETQ. The CDR3 contains 15 residues. Trimming removed 0 bases at V and 5 bases at J, with 12 bases between. CDR3 amino acids: CASSLAGGANNEQFF. CDR3 coding DNA: TGCGCCAGCAGCTTGGCTGGCGGAGCGAACAATGAGCAGTTCTTC.

The rearrangement joins TRBV5-6 to TRBJ2-1, with 7 bases matching TRBD2. V shed 4 bases and J 8 bases; nucleotides not matched to a gene: 12. The length of the CDR3 is 15 residues. CDR1 is SGHDT, CDR2 YYEEEE, per germline. CDR3 region: CASSPPGGSLYEQFF. DNA for the CDR3: TGTGCCAGCAGCCCCCCCGGCGGGAGTCTTTATGAGCAGTTCTTC.

This clone was picked up a small number of times. This chain connects TRBV5-1 to TRBJ2-7; 13 bases agree with TRBD2. Germline CDR1 is SGHRS and CDR2 is YFSETQ. The CDR3 is 15 residues long. V lost 1 base, J lost 3 bases, and 1 base stayed unmatched. The CDR3, as DNA: TGCGCCAGCAGCTTGTGGACTAGCGGGAGCTACGAGCAGTACTTC. Translation: CASSLWTSGSYEQYF.

In this sample, this clone turned up once. J is TRBJ2-7 and V is TRBV9; TRBD1 aligns across 8 bases. Germline CDR1 and CDR2: SGDLS and YYNGEE. The CDR3 has 15 residues. Trimming at V came to 4 bases and at J to 3 bases, leaving 9 bases not matched to a gene. CDR3 protein: CASSPGQGNDYEQYF. CDR3 DNA: TGTGCCAGCAGCCCTGGACAGGGCAACGACTACGAGCAGTACTTC.

This clone was seen a few times. The chain combines TRBV7-2 with TRBJ2-3; the match to TRBD2 covers 10 bases. The germline CDR1 and CDR2 sequences are SGHTA and FQGNSA. Trimming removed 7 bases from V and 6 bases from J; junction bases left unmatched: 13. The CDR3 spans 16 residues. CDR3 protein: CASTPSSGRAGDTQYF. In DNA form, the CDR3 reads TGTGCCAGCACCCCCTCGAGCGGGAGGGCGGGGGATACGCAGTATTTT.

The chain couples TRBV30 to TRBJ1-5; D possibly corresponds to TRBD1 (5 bases). The CDR3 runs 14 residues. Germline loops: CDR1 GTSNPN, CDR2 SVGIG (reference sequence). The germline V and J ends were trimmed by 1 base and 0 bases, with 7 bases remaining between them. CDR3 protein: CAWSAGPSNQPQHF. CDR3 DNA: TGTGCCTGGAGTGCAGGGCCTAGCAATCAGCCCCAGCATTTT.

The chain couples TRBV6-1 to TRBJ1-1; possibly TRBD1 for D (5 bases). CDR3 length equals 15 residues. The germline CDR1 and CDR2 sequences are MNHNS and SASEGT. The ends were cut back, 6 bases at V and 2 bases at J, with 16 bases in the middle. As DNA, the CDR3 is TGTGCCAGCAGAGACACAGGAGGGACTAACACTGAAGCTTTCTTT. Its protein product is CASRDTGGTNTEAFF.

The chain joins TRBV5-6 to TRBJ1-1; 7 nucleotides agree with TRBD1. After removal of 5 bases from V and 5 bases from J, the junction contained 15 bases not matched to a gene. Germline V gives CDR1 SGHDT, CDR2 YYEEEE. The CDR3 spans 16 residues. The CDR3 DNA sequence: TGTGCCAGCAGGCGACAGGGTCTCATGGAGAGGACTGAAGCTTTCTTT. This encodes CASRRQGLMERTEAFF.

This clone was picked up a small number of times. The V and J genes are TRBV11-3 and TRBJ2-2, with 8 bases fitting TRBD2. Germline V gene lookup returns CDR1 SGHNT and CDR2 YENEEA. The trim removed 2 bases at V and 6 bases at J, leaving 17 bases unmatched. The CDR3 is made up of 19 amino acids. The CDR3 bases are TGTGCCAGCAGCTTAACGTTCGGGGGGGAGCGTGGAGTCGCCGGGGAGCTGTTTTTT. It is translated as CASSLTFGGERGVAGELFF. The whole variable domain, remainder taken from reference TRBV11-3 and TRBJ2-2, is EAGVVQSPRYKIIEKKQPVAFWCNPISGHNTLYWYLQNLGQGPELLIRYENEEAVDDSQLPKDRFSAERLKGVDSTLKIQPAELGDSAVYLCASSLTFGGERGVAGELFFGEGSRLTVL.

The chain joins TRBV30 to TRBJ2-1, with a tentative D call TRBD2 (6 bases). This CDR3 is 12 amino acids long. V lost 4 bases to trimming and J lost 9 bases, with 13 bases between them. Germline V gene data show CDR1 as GTSNPN and CDR2 as SVGIG (reference sequence). CDR3 nucleotides: TGTGCCTGGACCCCTGGCGGGGCTGAGCAGTTCTTC. This translates into CAWTPGGAEQFF. The full variable domain, rest sourced from reference TRBV30 and TRBJ2-1, is SQTIHQWPATLVQPVGSPLSLECTVEGTSNPNLYWYRQAAGRGLQLLFYSVGIGQISSEVPQNLSASRPQDRQFILSSKKLLLSDSGFYLCAWTPGGAEQFFGPGTRLTVL.

The chain combines TRBV5-5 with TRBJ2-7; 7 bases agree with TRBD2. This CDR3 is built from 14 residues. Losses at the gene ends were 0 bases for V and 3 bases for J; bases not matched to a gene: 3. Germline CDR1 is SGHKS and CDR2 is YYEKEE (reference sequence). The CDR3 DNA reads as TGTGCCAGCAGCTTGGGAGCGGGAAGCTACGAGCAGTACTTC. It is translated as CASSLGAGSYEQYF.

The chain combines TRBV4-1 with TRBJ1-2; maybe TRBD1 (5 bases). Trimming left V 2 bases short and J 6 bases short, with 19 bases between. The germline gives CDR1 MGHRA, CDR2 YSYEKL. The CDR3 length is 16 residues. The CDR3: CASSQLSTALRNGYTF. DNA for the CDR3: TGCGCCAGCAGCCAACTCTCGACAGCTTTAAGGAATGGCTACACCTTC.

The chain joins TRBV19 to TRBJ1-1, with 7 nucleotides matching TRBD1. Germline V gives CDR1 LNHDA, CDR2 SQIVND (reference sequence). The CDR3 is 15 residues long. V gave up 3 bases and J gave up 7 bases; unmatched junction bases: 11. Written as DNA, the CDR3 is TGTGCCAGTAGTATCCAATCGGGACAGCATAATGAAGCTTTCTTT. Its protein is CASSIQSGQHNEAFF.

This clone was seen a few times. The chain is built from TRBV29-1 and TRBJ1-1; the D gene is possibly TRBD1 (5 bases). This CDR3 is 12 amino acids long. Trimming stripped 4 bases from V and 2 bases from J, with 8 bases between. Germline loops: CDR1 SQVTM, CDR2 ANQGSEA. CDR3 DNA: TGCAGCGTTGTAGACAGAAACACTGAAGCTTTCTTT. This translates into CSVVDRNTEAFF.